This T cell receptor beta chain was obtained from a study of human T cells and chemical hapten exposure. Each CDR3 protein gets one entry after TCRdb re-called the 5' RACE reads with MiXCR. Here the sample spans 120,000 to 150,000 distinct CDR3 sequences, 3.5% to 5% being singletons. Blood, whole and unfractionated, served as the source for total RNA extraction. The CDR3 contains 16 residues. The V gene's germline CDR1 is SGHAT and CDR2 FQNNGV. V was pared by 5 bases and J by 4 bases, with 12 bases of the junction left unmatched. At least ten counts were recorded for this clonotype. The chain is built from TRBV11-2 and TRBJ1-1, with 8 bases matching TRBD1. This TCR was recovered from a female donor in good health. The CDR3 here is CASSGTGRQGTTEAFF. As DNA, the CDR3 is TGTGCCAGCAGCGGGACCGGTAGACAGGGGACCACTGAAGCTTTCTTT.